This is a list of T cell receptor beta chains from one sample in a study of shared clonotypes between healthy human individuals. Profiling relied on immunoSEQ multiplex PCR, and the TCRdb table lists in-frame clones only, not all of them. The sample comprises approximately 1.9 million clones, 93% of which are singletons, and about 1.7% rests with the top ten. The specimen was naive CD8+ T cells from PBMCs. The receptors were sampled from a man between 18 and 29 years old in good health. Some clones in this sample may be carry-over from other donors' samples. The CDR3 runs from the conserved cysteine through the conserved F or W. The D gene is left open where the match is weak. Where a row states a size, it is once, few, many or the class of an expanded clone; other rows omit it.

-,TRBV7-2,TRBJ1-2,-,CASSSGRIPYGYTF,TGTGCCAGCAGCTCGGGACGGATCCCCTATGGCTACACCTTC
TRBD1,TRBV4-3,TRBJ2-7,once,CASSQDLGQNYEQYF,TGCGCCAGCAGCCAAGATTTGGGACAGAACTACGAGCAGTACTTC
TRBD2,TRBV4-1,TRBJ2-1,-,CASSRVTGTSGFNEQFF,TGCGCCAGCAGCCGAGTTACCGGGACTAGCGGATTCAATGAGCAGTTCTTC
-,TRBV28,TRBJ1-2,-,CASSLMGGDGYTF,TGTGCCAGCAGTTTAATGGGGGGCGATGGCTACACCTTC
TRBD1,TRBV7-9,TRBJ1-2,-,CASSLVDRVDYGYTF,TGTGCCAGCAGCTTAGTGGACAGGGTTGACTATGGCTACACCTTC
-,TRBV28,TRBJ1-5,-,CASSPTRVQPQHF,TGTGCCAGCAGTCCAACCCGCGTTCAGCCCCAGCATTTT
-,TRBV27,TRBJ2-1,-,CASSPTWGSNEQFF,TGTGCCAGCAGTCCCACGTGGGGGAGCAATGAGCAGTTCTTC
-,TRBV19,TRBJ1-1,-,CASSPIRDRTEAFF,TGTGCCAGTAGTCCTATTAGGGACCGCACTGAAGCTTTCTTT
TRBD2,TRBV7-6,TRBJ2-1,-,CASSLAGGLADNEQFF,TGTGCCAGCAGCTTAGCAGGGGGACTAGCGGATAATGAGCAGTTCTTC
-,TRBV30,TRBJ2-5,-,CAWSPQKGRSGLETQYF,TGTGCCTGGAGTCCGCAAAAGGGACGAAGCGGACTGGAGACCCAGTACTTC
TRBD2,TRBV5-4,TRBJ2-2,-,CASSPGTSGTPNTGELFF,TGTGCCAGCAGCCCCGGGACTAGCGGAACCCCGAACACCGGGGAGCTGTTTTTT
-,TRBV7-6,TRBJ2-5,-,CASRGTDQETQYF,TGTGCCAGCAGGGGGACGGACCAAGAGACCCAGTACTTC
TRBD1,TRBV9,TRBJ2-7,-,CASSLSGQGAYEQYF,TGTGCCAGCAGCCTCAGCGGACAGGGGGCGTACGAGCAGTACTTC
TRBD1,TRBV5-1,TRBJ2-7,-,CASSTWTGEGYEQYF,TGCGCCAGCAGCACCTGGACAGGGGAAGGTTACGAGCAGTACTTC
TRBD2,TRBV28,TRBJ2-2,-,CASSNGRGTGELFF,TGTGCCAGCAGCAACGGGAGGGGTACCGGGGAGCTGTTTTTT
-,TRBV18,TRBJ2-4,-,CASSPPKGYEAKNIQYF,TGTGCCAGCTCACCACCGAAGGGGTATGAAGCCAAAAACATTCAGTACTTC
-,TRBV4-3,TRBJ2-7,-,CASSSGTVAAEQYF,TGCGCCAGCAGCTCCGGGACCGTGGCAGCCGAGCAGTACTTC
-,TRBV10-3,TRBJ1-3,-,CALREEQGGWNTIYF,TGTGCCCTCAGAGAGGAACAGGGTGGATGGAACACCATATATTTT
TRBD1,TRBV27,TRBJ2-7,-,CASKPRDRGRLYEQYF,TGTGCCAGCAAACCCCGGGACAGGGGGCGCCTCTACGAGCAGTACTTC
-,TRBV28,TRBJ2-6,-,CASSPGAGDSSGANVLTF,TGTGCCAGCAGTCCTGGTGCGGGTGACAGCTCTGGGGCCAACGTCCTGACTTTC
-,TRBV27,TRBJ2-7,once,CASSLYRAPSYEQYF,TGTGCCAGCAGTTTATACAGGGCGCCGTCCTACGAGCAGTACTTC
TRBD1,TRBV27,TRBJ2-3,-,CATRDRGTDTQYF,TGTGCCACCCGGGACAGGGGTACAGATACGCAGTATTTT
TRBD1,TRBV5-1,TRBJ2-5,-,CASSPWTGGLQETQYF,TGCGCCAGCAGCCCCTGGACAGGGGGCTTACAAGAGACCCAGTACTTC
-,TRBV4-1,TRBJ1-5,few,CASSLPGRQPQHF,TGCGCCAGCAGCCTTCCCGGACGGCAGCCCCAGCATTTT
TRBD2,TRBV27,TRBJ2-3,-,CASSPHPSGDTDTQYF,TGTGCCAGCAGTCCCCATCCTAGCGGGGACACAGATACGCAGTATTTT
TRBD2,TRBV6-5,TRBJ2-2,once,CASSYYGTSGSGELFF,TGTGCCAGCAGTTACTACGGGACTAGCGGGAGCGGGGAGCTGTTTTTT
TRBD1,TRBV5-1,TRBJ2-7,-,CASRETGRFYEQYF,TGCGCCAGCAGGGAGACAGGGCGATTCTACGAGCAGTACTTC